This T cell receptor (beta chain) appears in the sequencing data of a study of beta chain features in type 1 diabetes listed by TCRdb under 2018. Some background on the complete study: Mean age, gender distribution, total cell number and subset yield did not differ between patients and healthy donors. In the study, recently diagnosed type 1 diabetes patients and matched healthy donors were compared on the TCRB repertoires of their sorted circulating CD4+ T cell subsets. Across all samples, around 99 million sorted cells were examined, and cell number per subset correlated strongly with RNA yield. Regulatory and stem cell-like memory subsets were isolated from only 8 patients and about eight healthy donors, whereas naive and central memory subsets came from all 30 or so donors.

The CDR3 sequence holds 17 residues, the cysteine and phenylalanine included. The retained sequence is limited to the CDR3, 51 bases, with the frame set at the first base. Study-wide conclusions, independent of this receptor: Only small numbers of individuals were included in the HLA sub-analyses, which left unresolved whether HLA type had any influence on TCRB rearrangement. Because cDNA rather than genomic DNA was sequenced, highly expressing activated cells could have been over-represented, although no difference in activation and CD3 levels was found between groups. Patients with type 1 diabetes made fewer insertions and deleted more nucleotides at VDJ recombination sites, implying thymic rearrangement abnormalities. Type 1 diabetes patients showed a moderate but significant shortening of TCRB CDR3 length in all four CD4+ subsets. Naive, central memory and regulatory TCRB repertoires appeared to be more similar among patients than among healthy donors. PCR may preferentially amplify shorter templates, but because patient and control samples were amplified and corrected together, any resulting skew would affect both groups equally.

The entire isolated RNA was reverse transcribed using the High Capacity cDNA Reverse Transcription Kit, and thus expressed TCRB transcripts were sequenced. Naive, central memory and regulatory T cell samples underwent deep immunoSEQ sequencing, averaging about 3.57 million total reads per sample. After sorted cells were lysed in RLT buffer, RNA was extracted with DNase-treated RNeasy Micro or Mini kits, with the choice depending on cell number. To prevent cross-contamination, each cell subset was processed individually, whereas patient and healthy donor samples were processed jointly. TCRB sequences were amplified from cDNA with the immunoSEQ multiplex PCR, producing 87-bp fragments spanning the CDR3 region. Sequencing of the amplicons was done on the Illumina HiSeq platform. In the authors' own workflow: PCR bias was computationally corrected using synthetic template baselines, reads within Hamming distance 2 were collapsed, and singletons that could not be merged were discarded. By aligning reads against IMGT, V, D and J genes, CDR3 length, and insertions or deletions at six rearrangement sites were assigned. Within each subset, clonotype counts were normalized to sorted cell number, after which true diversity and Gini coefficients were computed with the tcR R package. The overlap coefficient, calculated on TCRB nucleotide sequences, was used to quantify repertoire sharing. As stored in TCRdb, this immuneACCESS dataset retains in-frame rearrangements with V and J assigned. A fraction of the clones does not appear; measured against another copy, unresolved V genes explain less than half of the discrepancy, and the remainder lacks a known reason. V and J calls and clone size are those listed in that table; D and trimming were worked out from the DNA. Recorded for this sample are nearly 350,000 clones; 7% to 10% of them occurred a single time. Together, the top ten hold over 0.95% of the sample.

Each donor gave one peripheral blood draw, averaging approximately 0.12 L, which was collected into heparinised tubes. Using a panel that included CD45RO, CCR7, CD25, CD127, CD95 and CD27, naive, central memory, regulatory and stem cell-like memory CD4+ T cells were sorted on a BD FACSAria II. All sorted populations exceeded 95% purity. PBMCs were isolated right away by Lymphoprep density gradient centrifugation and were stained directly, without culture. Samples were stained and sorted in pairs, with one healthy donor and one patient per experiment, so that batch effects were minimized. This clone occurred a few times. The specificity of this receptor is unknown. It has no much larger one-base neighbor in the sample; base qualities were not kept.

Here the chain combines TRBV21-1 and TRBJ1-6. TRBV21-1 is labeled a pseudogene. The sample taken for sequencing was central memory CD4+ T cells from blood. This clonotype originated in a man aged 25 to 45 with type 1 diabetes. The nucleotide sequence is given as TGTGCCAGCAGCAAAATAAGGAGGGAAAGGGATAATTCACCCCTCCACTTT. Translated, this gives CASSKIRRERDNSPLHF.